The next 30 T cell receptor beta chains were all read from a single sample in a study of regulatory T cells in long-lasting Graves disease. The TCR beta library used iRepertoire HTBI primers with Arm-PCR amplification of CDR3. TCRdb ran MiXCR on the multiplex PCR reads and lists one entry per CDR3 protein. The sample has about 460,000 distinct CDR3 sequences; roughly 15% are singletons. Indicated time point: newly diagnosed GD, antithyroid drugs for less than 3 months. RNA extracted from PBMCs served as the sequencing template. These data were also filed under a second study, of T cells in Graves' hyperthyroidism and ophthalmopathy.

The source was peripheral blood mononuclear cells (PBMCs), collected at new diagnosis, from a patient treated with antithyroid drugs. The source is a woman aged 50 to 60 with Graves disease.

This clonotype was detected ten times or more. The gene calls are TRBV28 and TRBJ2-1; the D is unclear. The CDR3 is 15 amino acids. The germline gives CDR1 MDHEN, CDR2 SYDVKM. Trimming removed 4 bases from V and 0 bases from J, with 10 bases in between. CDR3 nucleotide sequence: TGTGCCAGCAGTTCCCAGGAGTACTCCTACAATGAGCAGTTCTTC. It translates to CASSSQEYSYNEQFF.

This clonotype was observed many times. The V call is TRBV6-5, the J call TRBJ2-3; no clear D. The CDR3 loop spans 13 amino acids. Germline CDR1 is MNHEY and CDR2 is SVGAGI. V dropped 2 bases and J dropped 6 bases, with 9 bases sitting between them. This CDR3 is CASSYRVGDTQYF. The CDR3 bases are TGTGCCAGCAGTTACAGGGTAGGGGATACGCAGTATTTT.

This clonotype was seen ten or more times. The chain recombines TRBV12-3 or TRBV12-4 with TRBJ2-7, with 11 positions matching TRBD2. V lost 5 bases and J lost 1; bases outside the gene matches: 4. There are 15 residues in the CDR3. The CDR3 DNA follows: TGTGCCAGCAGTCCGGGACTAGCGGCATCCTACGAGCAGTACTTC. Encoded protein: CASSPGLAASYEQYF.

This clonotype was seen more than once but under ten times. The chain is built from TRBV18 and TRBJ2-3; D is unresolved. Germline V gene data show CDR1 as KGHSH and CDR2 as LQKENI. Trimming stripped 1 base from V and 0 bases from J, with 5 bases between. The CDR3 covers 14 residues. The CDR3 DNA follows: TGTGCCAGCTCACCACAGGCCAGCACAGATACGCAGTATTTT. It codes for CASSPQASTDTQYF.

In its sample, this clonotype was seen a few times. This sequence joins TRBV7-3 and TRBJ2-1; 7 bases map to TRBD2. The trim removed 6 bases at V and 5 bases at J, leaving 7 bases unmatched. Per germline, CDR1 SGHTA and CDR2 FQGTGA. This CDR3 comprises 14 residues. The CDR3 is CASSSTGLHNEQFF. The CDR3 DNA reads TGTGCCAGCAGTTCAACGGGACTACACAATGAGCAGTTCTTC.

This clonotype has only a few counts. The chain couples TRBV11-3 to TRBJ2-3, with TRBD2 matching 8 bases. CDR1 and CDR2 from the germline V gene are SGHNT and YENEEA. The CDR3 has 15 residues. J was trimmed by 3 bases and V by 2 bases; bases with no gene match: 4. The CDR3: CASSLREGRTDTQYF. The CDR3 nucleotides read TGTGCCAGCAGCTTACGGGAGGGCCGAACAGATACGCAGTATTTT.

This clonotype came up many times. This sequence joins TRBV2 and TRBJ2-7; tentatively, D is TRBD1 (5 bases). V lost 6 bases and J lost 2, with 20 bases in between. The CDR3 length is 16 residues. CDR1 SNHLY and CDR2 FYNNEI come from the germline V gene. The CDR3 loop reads CASRSVVKGSTYEQYF. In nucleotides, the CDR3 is TGTGCCAGCAGGTCGGTGGTGAAGGGGTCGACCTACGAGCAGTACTTC.

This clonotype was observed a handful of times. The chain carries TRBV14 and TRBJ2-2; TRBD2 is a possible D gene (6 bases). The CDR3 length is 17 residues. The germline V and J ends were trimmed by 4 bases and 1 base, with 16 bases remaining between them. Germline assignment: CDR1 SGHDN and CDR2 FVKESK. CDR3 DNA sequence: TGTGCCAGCAGCCCCCGAGTCGATAGCGGGAACACCGGGGAGCTGTTTTTT. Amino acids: CASSPRVDSGNTGELFF.

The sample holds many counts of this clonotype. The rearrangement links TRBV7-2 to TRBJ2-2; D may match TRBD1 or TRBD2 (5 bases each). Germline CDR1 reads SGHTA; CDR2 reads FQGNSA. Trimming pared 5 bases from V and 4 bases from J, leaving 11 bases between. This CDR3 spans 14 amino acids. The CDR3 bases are TGTGCCAGCAGCCCGTTGAGGGGCACCGGGGAGCTGTTTTTT. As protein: CASSPLRGTGELFF. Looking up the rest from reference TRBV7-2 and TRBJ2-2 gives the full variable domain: GAGVSQSPSNKVTEKGKDVELRCDPISGHTALYWYRQSLGQGLEFLIYFQGNSAPDKSGLPSDRFSAERTGGSVSTLTIQRTQQEDSAVYLCASSPLRGTGELFFGEGSRLTVL.

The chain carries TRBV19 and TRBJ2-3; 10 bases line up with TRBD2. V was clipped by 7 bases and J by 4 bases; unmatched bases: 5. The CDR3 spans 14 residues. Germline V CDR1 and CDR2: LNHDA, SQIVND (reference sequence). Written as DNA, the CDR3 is TGTGCCAGTAAAGCGGGAGGGCCCTCAGATACGCAGTATTTT. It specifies CASKAGGPSDTQYF.

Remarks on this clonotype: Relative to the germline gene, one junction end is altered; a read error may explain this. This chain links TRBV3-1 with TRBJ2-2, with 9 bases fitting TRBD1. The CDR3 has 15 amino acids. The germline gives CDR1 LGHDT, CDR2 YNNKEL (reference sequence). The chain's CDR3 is CAGSHRGRGTGELFF. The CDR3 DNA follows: TGTGCCGGCAGCCACAGGGGGCGCGGCACCGGGGAGCTGTTTTTT.

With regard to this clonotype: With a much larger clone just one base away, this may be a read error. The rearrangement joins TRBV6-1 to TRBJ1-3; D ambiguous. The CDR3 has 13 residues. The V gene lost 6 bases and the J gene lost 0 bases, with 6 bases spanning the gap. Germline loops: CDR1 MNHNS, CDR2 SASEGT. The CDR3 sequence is CASSGISGNTIYF. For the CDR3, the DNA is TGTGCCAGCAGCGGAATCTCTGGAAACACCATATATTTT.

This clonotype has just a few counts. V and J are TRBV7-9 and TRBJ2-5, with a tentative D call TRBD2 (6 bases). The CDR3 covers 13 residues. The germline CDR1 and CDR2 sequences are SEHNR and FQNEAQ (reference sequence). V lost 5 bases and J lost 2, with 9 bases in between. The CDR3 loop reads CASSGLSQETQYF. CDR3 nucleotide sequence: TGTGCCAGCAGCGGACTATCTCAAGAGACCCAGTACTTC.

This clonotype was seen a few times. The CDR3 protein is CASRGSQNQPQHF. CDR3 DNA: TGTGCCAGTAGAGGCAGCCAAAATCAGCCCCAGCATTTT. V and J are TRBV19 and TRBJ1-5; D not certain. Germline CDR1 reads LNHDA; CDR2 reads SQIVND (reference sequence). Trimming removed 6 bases at V and 4 bases at J, with 10 bases between. This CDR3 is built from 13 residues.

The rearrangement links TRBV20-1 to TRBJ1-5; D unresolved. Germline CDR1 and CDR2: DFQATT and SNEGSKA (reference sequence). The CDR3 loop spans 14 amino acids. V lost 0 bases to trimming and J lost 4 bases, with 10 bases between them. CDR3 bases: TGCAGTGCTAGAGACGGACGGGCAAATCAGCCCCAGCATTTT. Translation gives CSARDGRANQPQHF.

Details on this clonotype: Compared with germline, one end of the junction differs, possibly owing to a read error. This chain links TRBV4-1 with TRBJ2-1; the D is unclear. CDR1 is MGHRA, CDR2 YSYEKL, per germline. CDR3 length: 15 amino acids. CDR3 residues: CASSLGQQEYNEQFF. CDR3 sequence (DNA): TGTGCCAGCAGCCTAGGCCAGCAGGAATACAATGAGCAGTTCTTC.

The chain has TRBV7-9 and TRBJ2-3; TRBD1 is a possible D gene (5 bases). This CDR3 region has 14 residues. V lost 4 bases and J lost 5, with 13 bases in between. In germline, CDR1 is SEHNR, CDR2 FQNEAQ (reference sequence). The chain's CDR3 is CASSSKQQEDTQYF. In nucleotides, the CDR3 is TGTGCCAGCAGCTCAAAACAACAGGAAGATACGCAGTATTTT. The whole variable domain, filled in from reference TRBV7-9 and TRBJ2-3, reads DTGVSQNPRHKITKRGQNVTFRCDPISEHNRLYWYRQTLGQGPEFLTYFQNEAQLEKSRLLSDRFSAERPKGSFSTLEIQRTEQGDSAMYLCASSSKQQEDTQYFGPGTRLTVL.

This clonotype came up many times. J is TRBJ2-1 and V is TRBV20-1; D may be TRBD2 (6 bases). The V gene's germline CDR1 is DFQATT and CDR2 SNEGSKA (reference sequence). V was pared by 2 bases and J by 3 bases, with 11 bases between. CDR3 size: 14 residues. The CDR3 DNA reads TGCAGTGCTAGAAATCCGGAGGGCTACAATGAGCAGTTCTTC. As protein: CSARNPEGYNEQFF.

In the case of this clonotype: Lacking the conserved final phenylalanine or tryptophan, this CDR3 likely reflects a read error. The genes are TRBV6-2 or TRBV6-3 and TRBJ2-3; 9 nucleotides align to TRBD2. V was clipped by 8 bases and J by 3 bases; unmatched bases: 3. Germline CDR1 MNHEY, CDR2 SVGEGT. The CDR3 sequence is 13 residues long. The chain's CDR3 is CASDSGSTDTQYI. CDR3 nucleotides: TGTGCCAGCGATAGCGGGAGTACAGATACGCAGTATATT.

The CDR3 region is CASSLAGRTNTGELFF. The CDR3 DNA reads TGCGCCAGCAGCCTAGCCGGCAGGACGAACACCGGGGAGCTGTTTTTT. The chain has TRBV4-1 and TRBJ2-2; D gene uncertain. In germline, CDR1 is MGHRA, CDR2 YSYEKL. This CDR3 comprises 16 residues. Trimming removed 4 bases at V and 0 bases at J, with 12 bases between.

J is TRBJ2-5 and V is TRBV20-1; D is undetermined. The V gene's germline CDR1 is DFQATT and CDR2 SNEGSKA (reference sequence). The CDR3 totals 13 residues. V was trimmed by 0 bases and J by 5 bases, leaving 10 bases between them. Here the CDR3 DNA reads TGCAGTGCTAGAGATGCAGTCGTGGAGACCCAGTACTTC. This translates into CSARDAVVETQYF.

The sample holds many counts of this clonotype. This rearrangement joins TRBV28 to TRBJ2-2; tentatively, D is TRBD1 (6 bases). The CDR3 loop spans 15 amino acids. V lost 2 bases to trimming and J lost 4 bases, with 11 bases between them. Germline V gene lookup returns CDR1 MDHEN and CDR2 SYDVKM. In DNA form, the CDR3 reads TGTGCCAGCAGTTTAGGGACAACATCCACCGGGGAGCTGTTTTTT. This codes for CASSLGTTSTGELFF.

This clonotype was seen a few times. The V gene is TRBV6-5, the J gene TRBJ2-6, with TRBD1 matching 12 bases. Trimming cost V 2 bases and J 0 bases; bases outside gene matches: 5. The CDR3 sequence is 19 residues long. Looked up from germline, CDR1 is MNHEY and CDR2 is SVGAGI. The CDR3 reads CASSYLGTGGLSGANVLTF. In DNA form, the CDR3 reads TGTGCCAGCAGTTACCTCGGGACAGGGGGCCTCTCTGGGGCCAACGTCCTGACTTTC.

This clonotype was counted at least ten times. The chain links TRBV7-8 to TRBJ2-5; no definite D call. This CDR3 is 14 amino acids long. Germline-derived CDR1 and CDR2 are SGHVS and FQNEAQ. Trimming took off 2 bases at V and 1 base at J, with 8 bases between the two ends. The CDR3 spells CASSLKIRQETQYF. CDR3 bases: TGTGCCAGCAGCTTAAAGATTCGCCAAGAGACCCAGTACTTC.

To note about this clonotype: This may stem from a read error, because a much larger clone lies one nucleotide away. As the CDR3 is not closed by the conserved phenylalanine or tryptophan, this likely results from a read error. The chain's CDR3 is CASSNNRDYEQYL. The CDR3 DNA reads TGTGCCAGCAGTAACAACCGGGACTACGAGCAGTACCTC. This chain uses TRBV2 with TRBJ2-7; D may be TRBD2 (5 bases). Trimming shortened V by 5 bases and J by 3 bases, and 11 bases separated the two germline ends. This CDR3 has 13 amino acids. In germline, CDR1 is SNHLY, CDR2 FYNNEI.

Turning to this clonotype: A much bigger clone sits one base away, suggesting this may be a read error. In nucleotides, the CDR3 is TGTGCCAGCAGCTTCGGCGGTTACGCAGATACGCAGTATTTT. Its protein product is CASSFGGYADTQYF. The chain joins TRBV7-6 to TRBJ2-3; no clear D gene. V lost 3 bases to trimming and J lost 4 bases, with 11 bases between them. This CDR3 is 14 amino acids long. Germline loops: CDR1 SGHVS, CDR2 FNYEAQ.

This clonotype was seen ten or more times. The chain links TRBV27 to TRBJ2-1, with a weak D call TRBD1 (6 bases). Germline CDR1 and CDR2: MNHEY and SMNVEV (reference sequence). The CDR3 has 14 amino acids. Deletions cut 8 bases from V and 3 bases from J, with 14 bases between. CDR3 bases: TGTGCCAGCCGCCCCCTGGACAGCTACAATGAGCAGTTCTTC. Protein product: CASRPLDSYNEQFF.

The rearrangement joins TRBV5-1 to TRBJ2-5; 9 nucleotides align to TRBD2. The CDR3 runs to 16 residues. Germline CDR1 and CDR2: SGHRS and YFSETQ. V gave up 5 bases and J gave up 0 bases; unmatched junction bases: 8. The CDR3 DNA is TGCGCCAGCAGACAGAGACTAGCGGCGTACCAAGAGACCCAGTACTTC. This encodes CASRQRLAAYQETQYF.

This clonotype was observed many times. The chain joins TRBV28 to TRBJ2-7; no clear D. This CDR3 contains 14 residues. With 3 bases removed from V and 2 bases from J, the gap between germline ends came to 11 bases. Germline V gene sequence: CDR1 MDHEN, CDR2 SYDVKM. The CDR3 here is CASSFGQSTYEQYF. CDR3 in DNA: TGTGCCAGCAGTTTCGGTCAGAGTACCTACGAGCAGTACTTC.

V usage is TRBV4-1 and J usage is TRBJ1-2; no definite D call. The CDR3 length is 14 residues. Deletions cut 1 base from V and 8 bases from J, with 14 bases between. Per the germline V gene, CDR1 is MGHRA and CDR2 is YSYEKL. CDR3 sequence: CASSQGVSLGGYTF. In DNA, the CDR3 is TGCGCCAGCAGCCAAGGGGTTAGCCTCGGGGGCTACACCTTC.